This T cell receptor (beta chain) was sequenced during a study of CD8+CD57+ T cells in acquired aplastic anemia. The use of genomic DNA as template underpinned the TCR beta VDJ and CDR3 profiling. From the reads, TCRdb called clonotypes with MiXCR, one entry per CDR3 protein. Found here are more than 100,000 distinct CDR3 sequences, 48% of them singletons; the top ten hold around 2.5%. Germline lookup yields CDR1 MNHEY and CDR2 SVGEGT. V lost 7 bases, J lost 3 bases, and 16 bases lay in between. The length of the CDR3 is 14 residues. Sequencing was performed on sorted CD4+, CD8+, or CD8+CD57+ T cells (not recorded which) from PBMCs. This chain joins TRBV6-2 or TRBV6-3 and TRBJ2-7, with D perhaps matching TRBD2 (5 bases). The sequence was collected from a human donor in good health, serving as a control. CDR3 nucleotide sequence: TGTGCCAGCAACCGAGGCAAGGGAGACTACGAGCAGTACTTC. This encodes CASNRGKGDYEQYF.